This T cell receptor beta chain was recorded in a study of post-analysis software for immune sequencing data. Study at large: There were relapsing-remitting, secondary progressive and progressive-relapsing multiple sclerosis among the disease courses included.

This clonotype was detected many times. The antigen is not known. One end of the junction varies from germline; a read error may be responsible. Study results and limitations: Higher frequency in patients than in controls was seen for five TRBV segments, with TRBV5-6, TRBV5-1 and TRBV20-1 among them. Samples sharing a preparation batch grouped tightly together when assessed by F measure.

Germline loops: CDR1 DFQATT, CDR2 SNEGSKA (reference sequence). The CDR3 has 10 amino acids. The library was made from cDNA and included unique molecular identifiers. TCRdb re-called the PCR reads with MiXCR, one entry per CDR3 protein. The table has roughly 540,000 distinct CDR3 sequences, around 36% seen once. This sequence joins TRBV20-1 and TRBJ2-7; no definite D call. This receptor was obtained from a girl under 18 with multiple sclerosis. Sequencing was performed on blood. The CDR3 is CSAGDHEQYF. The CDR3 nucleotides read TGCAGTGCTGGAGACCACGAGCAGTACTTC.